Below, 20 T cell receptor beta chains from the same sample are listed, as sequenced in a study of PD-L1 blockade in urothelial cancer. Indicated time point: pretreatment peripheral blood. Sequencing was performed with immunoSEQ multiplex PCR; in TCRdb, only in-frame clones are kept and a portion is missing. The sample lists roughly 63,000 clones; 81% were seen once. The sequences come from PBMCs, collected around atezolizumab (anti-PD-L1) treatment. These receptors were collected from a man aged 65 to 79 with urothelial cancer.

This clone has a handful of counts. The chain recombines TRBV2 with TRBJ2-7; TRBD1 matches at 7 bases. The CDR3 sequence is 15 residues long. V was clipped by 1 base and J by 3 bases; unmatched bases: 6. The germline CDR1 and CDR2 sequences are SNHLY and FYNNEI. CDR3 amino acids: CASSEEGDSLYEQYF. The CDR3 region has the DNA TGTGCCAGCAGTGAAGAAGGGGACAGCCTCTACGAGCAGTACTTC.

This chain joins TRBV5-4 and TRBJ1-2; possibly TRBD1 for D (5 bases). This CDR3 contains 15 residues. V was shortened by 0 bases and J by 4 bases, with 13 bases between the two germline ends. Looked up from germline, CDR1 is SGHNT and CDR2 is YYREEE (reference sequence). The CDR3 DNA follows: TGTGCCAGCAGCTTGGAACAGGCTAGATCCTATGGCTACACCTTC. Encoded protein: CASSLEQARSYGYTF. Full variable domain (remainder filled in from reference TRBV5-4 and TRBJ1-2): ETGVTQSPTHLIKTRGQQVTLRCSSQSGHNTVSWYQQALGQGPQFIFQYYREEENGRGNFPPRFSGLQFPNYSSELNVNALELDDSALYLCASSLEQARSYGYTFGSGTRLTVV.

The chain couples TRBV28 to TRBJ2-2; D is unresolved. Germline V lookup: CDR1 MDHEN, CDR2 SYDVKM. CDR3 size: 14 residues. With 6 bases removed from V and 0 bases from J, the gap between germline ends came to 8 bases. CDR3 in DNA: TGTGCCAGCAGATTGGGCCCGAACACCGGGGAGCTGTTTTTT. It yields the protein CASRLGPNTGELFF.

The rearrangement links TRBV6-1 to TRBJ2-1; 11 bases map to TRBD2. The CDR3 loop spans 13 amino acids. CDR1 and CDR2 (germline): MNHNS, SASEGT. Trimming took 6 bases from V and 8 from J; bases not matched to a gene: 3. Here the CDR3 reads CASRTSGNDEQFF. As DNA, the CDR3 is TGTGCCAGCAGGACTAGCGGGAACGATGAGCAGTTCTTC.

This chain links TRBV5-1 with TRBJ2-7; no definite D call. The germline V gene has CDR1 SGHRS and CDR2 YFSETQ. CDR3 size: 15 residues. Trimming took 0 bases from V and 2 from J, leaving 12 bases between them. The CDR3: CASSLGRSITYEQYF. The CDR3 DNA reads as TGCGCCAGCAGCTTGGGGCGGAGTATTACCTACGAGCAGTACTTC. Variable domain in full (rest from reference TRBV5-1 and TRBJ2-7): KAGVTQTPRYLIKTRGQQVTLSCSPISGHRSVSWYQQTPGQGLQFLFEYFSETQRNKGNFPGRFSGRQFSNSRSEMNVSTLELGDSALYLCASSLGRSITYEQYFGPGTRLTVT.

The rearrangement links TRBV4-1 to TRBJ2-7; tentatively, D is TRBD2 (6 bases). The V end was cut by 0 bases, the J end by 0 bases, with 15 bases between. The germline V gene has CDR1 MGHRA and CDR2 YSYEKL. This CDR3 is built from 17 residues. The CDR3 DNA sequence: TGCGCCAGCAGCCAAGATTCCCCTAGCGCTGGCTCCTACGAGCAGTACTTC. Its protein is CASSQDSPSAGSYEQYF.

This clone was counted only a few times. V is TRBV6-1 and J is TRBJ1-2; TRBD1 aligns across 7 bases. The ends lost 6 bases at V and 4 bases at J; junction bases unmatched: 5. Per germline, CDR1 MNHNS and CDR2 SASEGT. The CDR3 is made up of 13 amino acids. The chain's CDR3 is CASRTGYSYGYTF. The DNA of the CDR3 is TGTGCCAGCAGGACAGGGTACAGCTATGGCTACACCTTC.

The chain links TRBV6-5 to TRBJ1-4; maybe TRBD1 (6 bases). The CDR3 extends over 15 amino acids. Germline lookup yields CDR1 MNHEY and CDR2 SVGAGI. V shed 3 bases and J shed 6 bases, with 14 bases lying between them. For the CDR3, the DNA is TGTGCCAGCAGTTATGCAGGGGCAGTTGATGAAAAACTGTTTTTT. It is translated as CASSYAGAVDEKLFF.

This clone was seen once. In DNA form, the CDR3 reads TGTGCCAGTAATAGGGGCCGGGACTATGGCTACACCTTC. As protein: CASNRGRDYGYTF. V gene TRBV19 combines with J gene TRBJ1-2; a weak D match, TRBD1 (5 bases). This CDR3 has 13 amino acids. Germline lookup yields CDR1 LNHDA and CDR2 SQIVND (reference sequence). V dropped 7 bases and J dropped 3 bases, with 12 bases sitting between them.

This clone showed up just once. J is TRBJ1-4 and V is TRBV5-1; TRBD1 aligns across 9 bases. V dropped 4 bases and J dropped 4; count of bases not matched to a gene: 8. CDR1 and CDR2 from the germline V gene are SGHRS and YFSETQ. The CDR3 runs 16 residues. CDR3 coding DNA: TGCGCCAGCAGCCAAAATGGGGGACAGGGTAATGAAAAACTGTTTTTT. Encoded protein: CASSQNGGQGNEKLFF.

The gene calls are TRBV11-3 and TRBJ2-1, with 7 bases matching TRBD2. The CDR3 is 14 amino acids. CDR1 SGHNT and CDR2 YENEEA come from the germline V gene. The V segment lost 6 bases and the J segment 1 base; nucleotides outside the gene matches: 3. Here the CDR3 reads CASSRGSSYNEQFF. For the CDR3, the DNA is TGTGCCAGCAGTCGCGGGAGTTCCTACAATGAGCAGTTCTTC.

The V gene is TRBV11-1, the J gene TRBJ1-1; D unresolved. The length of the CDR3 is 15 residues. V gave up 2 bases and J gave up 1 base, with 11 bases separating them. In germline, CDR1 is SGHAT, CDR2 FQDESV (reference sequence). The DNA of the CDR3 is TGTGCCAGCAGCTTAATGGCCGCCACGAACACTGAAGCTTTCTTT. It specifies CASSLMAATNTEAFF. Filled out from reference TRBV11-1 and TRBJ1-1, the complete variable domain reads EAEVAQSPRYKITEKSQAVAFWCDPISGHATLYWYRQILGQGPELLVQFQDESVVDDSQLPKDRFSAERLKGVDSTLKIQPAELGDSAMYLCASSLMAATNTEAFFGQGTRLTVV.

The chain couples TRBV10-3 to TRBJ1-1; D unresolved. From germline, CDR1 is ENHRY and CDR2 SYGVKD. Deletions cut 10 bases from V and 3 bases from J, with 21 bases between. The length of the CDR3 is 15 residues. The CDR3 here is CATTYLRVGYTEAFF. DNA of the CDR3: TGTGCCACCACCTACTTGAGGGTCGGCTACACTGAAGCTTTCTTT.

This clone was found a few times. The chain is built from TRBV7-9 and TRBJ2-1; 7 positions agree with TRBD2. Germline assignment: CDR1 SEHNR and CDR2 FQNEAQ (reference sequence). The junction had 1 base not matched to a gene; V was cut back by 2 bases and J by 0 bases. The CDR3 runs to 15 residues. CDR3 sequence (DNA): TGTGCCAGCAGCTTACGGGGGGACTCCTACAATGAGCAGTTCTTC. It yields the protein CASSLRGDSYNEQFF. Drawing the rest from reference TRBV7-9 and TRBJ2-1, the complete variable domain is DTGVSQNPRHKITKRGQNVTFRCDPISEHNRLYWYRQTLGQGPEFLTYFQNEAQLEKSRLLSDRFSAERPKGSFSTLEIQRTEQGDSAMYLCASSLRGDSYNEQFFGPGTRLTVL.

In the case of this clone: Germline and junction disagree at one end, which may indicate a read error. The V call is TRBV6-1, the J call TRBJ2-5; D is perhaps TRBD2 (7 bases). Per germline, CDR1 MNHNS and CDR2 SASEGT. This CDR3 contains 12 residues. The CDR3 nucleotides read TGTGCCAGCAGTGAATCACTAACAGGGAGGGACTTC. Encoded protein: CASSESLTGRDF.

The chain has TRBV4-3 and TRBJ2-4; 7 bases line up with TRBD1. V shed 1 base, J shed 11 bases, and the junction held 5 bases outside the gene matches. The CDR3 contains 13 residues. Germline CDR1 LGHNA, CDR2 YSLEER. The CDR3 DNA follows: TGCGCCAGCAGCCAAGGACAGGGAACGCTTCAGTACTTC. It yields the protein CASSQGQGTLQYF.

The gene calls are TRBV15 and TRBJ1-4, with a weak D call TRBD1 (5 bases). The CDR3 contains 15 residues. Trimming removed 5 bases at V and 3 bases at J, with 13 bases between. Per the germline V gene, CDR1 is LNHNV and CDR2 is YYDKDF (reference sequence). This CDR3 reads CATSLSAGPNEKLFF. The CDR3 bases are TGTGCCACCAGCCTATCAGCGGGGCCTAATGAAAAACTGTTTTTT.

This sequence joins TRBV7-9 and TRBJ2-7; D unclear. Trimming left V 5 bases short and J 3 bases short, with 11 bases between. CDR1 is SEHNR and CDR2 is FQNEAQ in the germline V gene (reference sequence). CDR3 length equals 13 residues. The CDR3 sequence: CASSPSTIYEQYF. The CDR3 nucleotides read TGTGCCAGCAGCCCGAGCACTATCTACGAGCAGTACTTC. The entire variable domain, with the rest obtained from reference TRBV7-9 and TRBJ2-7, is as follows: DTGVSQNPRHKITKRGQNVTFRCDPISEHNRLYWYRQTLGQGPEFLTYFQNEAQLEKSRLLSDRFSAERPKGSFSTLEIQRTEQGDSAMYLCASSPSTIYEQYFGPGTRLTVT.

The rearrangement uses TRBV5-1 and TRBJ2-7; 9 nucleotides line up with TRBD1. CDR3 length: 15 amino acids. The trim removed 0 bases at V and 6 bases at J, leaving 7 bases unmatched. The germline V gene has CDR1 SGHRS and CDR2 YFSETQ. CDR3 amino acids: CASSLDGQGPLEQYF. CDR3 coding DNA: TGCGCCAGCAGCTTGGATGGACAGGGGCCGCTCGAGCAGTACTTC.

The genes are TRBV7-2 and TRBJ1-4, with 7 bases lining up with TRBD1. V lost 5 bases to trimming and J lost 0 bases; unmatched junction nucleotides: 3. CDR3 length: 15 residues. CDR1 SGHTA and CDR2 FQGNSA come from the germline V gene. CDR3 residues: CASSADRATNEKLFF. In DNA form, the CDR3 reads TGTGCCAGCAGCGCTGACAGGGCAACTAATGAAAAACTGTTTTTT. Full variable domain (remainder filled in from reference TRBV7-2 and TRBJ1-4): GAGVSQSPSNKVTEKGKDVELRCDPISGHTALYWYRQSLGQGLEFLIYFQGNSAPDKSGLPSDRFSAERTGGSVSTLTIQRTQQEDSAVYLCASSADRATNEKLFFGSGTQLSVL.